This record concerns one T cell receptor beta chain sequence. The sample originates from a study of blood T cell repertoires in COVID-19. Study at large: There were acute and convalescent COVID-19 samples, and they came from the United States, Italy and Spain. From T cells, B-cell-depleted T cells, or PBMCs came the material, which was cDNA or gDNA.

Authors' data handling: Estimation of nucleated cell counts relied on the amplification of reference gene primers. Libraries were prepared by immunoSEQ multiplex PCR; TCRdb keeps only in-frame clonotypes and omits some of them. Clonal size and the V and J genes are those of that table, whereas D and trimming came from the DNA. The table lists around 100,000 clones, 75% to 90% of them singletons. The origin of this receptor is an older man with acute or convalescent COVID-19. The sequencing input was peripheral blood.

The CDR3 sequence: CASSVGAGGHNSPLHF. CDR3 DNA sequence: TGTGCCAGCAGCGTAGGGGCGGGGGGACATAATTCACCCCTCCACTTT. The chain recombines TRBV9 with TRBJ1-6, with TRBD1 as a possible D gene (5 bases). Germline-derived CDR1 and CDR2 are SGDLS and YYNGEE. The CDR3 runs 16 residues. V was clipped by 0 bases and J by 5 bases, with 12 bases between them.